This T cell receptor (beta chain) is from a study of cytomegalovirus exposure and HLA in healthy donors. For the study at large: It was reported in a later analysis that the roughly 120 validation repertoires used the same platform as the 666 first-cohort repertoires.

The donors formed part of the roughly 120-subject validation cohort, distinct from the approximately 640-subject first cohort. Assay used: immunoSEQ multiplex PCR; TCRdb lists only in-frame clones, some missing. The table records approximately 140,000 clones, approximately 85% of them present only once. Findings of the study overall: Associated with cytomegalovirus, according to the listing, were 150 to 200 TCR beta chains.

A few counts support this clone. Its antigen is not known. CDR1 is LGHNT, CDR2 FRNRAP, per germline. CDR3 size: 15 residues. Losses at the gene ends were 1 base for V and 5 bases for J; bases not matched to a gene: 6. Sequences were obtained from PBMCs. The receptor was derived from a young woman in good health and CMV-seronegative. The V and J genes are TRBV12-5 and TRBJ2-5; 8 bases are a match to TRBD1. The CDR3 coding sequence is TGTGCTAGTGGTTTGGGGGACAGGTCCCATGAGACCCAGTACTTC. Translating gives CASGLGDRSHETQYF.